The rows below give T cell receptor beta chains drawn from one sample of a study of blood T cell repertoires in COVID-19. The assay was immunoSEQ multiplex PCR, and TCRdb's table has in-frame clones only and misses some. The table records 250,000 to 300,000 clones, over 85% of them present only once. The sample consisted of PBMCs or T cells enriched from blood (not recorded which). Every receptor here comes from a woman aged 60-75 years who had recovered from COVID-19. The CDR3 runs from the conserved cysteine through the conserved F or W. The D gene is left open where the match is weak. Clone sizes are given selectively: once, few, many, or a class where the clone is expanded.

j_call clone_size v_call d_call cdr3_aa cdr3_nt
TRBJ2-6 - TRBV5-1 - CASSPVGGLVPSGANVLTF TGCGCCAGCAGCCCAGTGGGGGGGCTAGTACCATCTGGGGCCAACGTCCTGACTTTC
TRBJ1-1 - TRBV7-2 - CASSFRNTEAFF TGTGCCAGCAGCTTTAGGAACACTGAAGCTTTCTTT
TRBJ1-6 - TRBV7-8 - CASSLTFRGLDNSPLHF TGTGCCAGCAGCTTAACGTTTAGGGGCCTTGATAATTCACCCCTCCACTTT
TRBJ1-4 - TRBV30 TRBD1 CAWGQGAAKLFF TGTGCCTGGGGCCAGGGGGCCGCAAAACTGTTTTTT
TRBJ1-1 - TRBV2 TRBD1 CASSPTGTAFF TGTGCCAGCAGTCCGACAGGGACAGCTTTCTTT
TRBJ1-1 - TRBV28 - CASTSRRARRNTEAFF TGTGCCAGCACCTCTCGCAGGGCGCGACGGAACACTGAAGCTTTCTTT
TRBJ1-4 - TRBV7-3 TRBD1 CASSKGAGEKLFF TGTGCCAGCAGCAAGGGGGCGGGTGAAAAACTGTTTTTT
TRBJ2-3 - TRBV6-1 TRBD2 CASSEKRGGADTQYF TGTGCCAGCAGTGAAAAGCGGGGAGGGGCAGATACGCAGTATTTT
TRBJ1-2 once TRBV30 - CAWRPGSVYGYTF TGTGCCTGGAGGCCAGGGTCGGTCTATGGCTACACCTTC
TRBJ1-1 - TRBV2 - CASSEWQTNTEAFF TGTGCCAGCAGTGAATGGCAAACGAACACTGAAGCTTTCTTT
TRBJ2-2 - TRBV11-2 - CASSWTTALNTGELFF TGTGCCAGCAGCTGGACGACAGCTTTGAACACCGGGGAGCTGTTTTTT
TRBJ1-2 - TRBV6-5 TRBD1 CASRPTGPANYGYTF TGTGCCAGCAGACCGACAGGGCCCGCTAACTATGGCTACACCTTC
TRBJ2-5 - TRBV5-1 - CASSPGNQETQYF TGCGCCAGCAGTCCCGGGAACCAAGAGACCCAGTACTTC
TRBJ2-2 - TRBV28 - CASSSPRTALTGGELFF TGTGCCAGCAGTTCTCCAAGGACAGCACTTACTGGCGGGGAGCTGTTTTTT
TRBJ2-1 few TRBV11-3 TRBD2 CASSRAGGPWNEQFF TGTGCCAGCAGCCGAGCGGGAGGGCCTTGGAATGAGCAGTTCTTC
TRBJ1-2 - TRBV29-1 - CSVEVQANYGYTF TGCAGCGTTGAGGTACAAGCTAACTATGGCTACACCTTC
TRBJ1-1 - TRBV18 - CASSPPGTGKTEAFF TGTGCCAGCTCACCACCGGGTACAGGGAAAACTGAAGCTTTCTTT
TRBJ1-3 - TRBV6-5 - CASSYWEGAGNTIYF TGTGCCAGCAGTTACTGGGAGGGGGCTGGAAACACCATATATTTT
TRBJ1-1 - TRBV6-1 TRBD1 CASSDRYDRGMNTEAFF TGTGCCAGCAGTGACCGGTACGACAGGGGGATGAACACTGAAGCTTTCTTT
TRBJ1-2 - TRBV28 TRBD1 CASSPTGVDGYGYTF TGTGCCAGCAGTCCGACAGGGGTTGATGGCTATGGCTACACCTTC
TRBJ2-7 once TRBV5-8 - CASTPSGDRSYEQYF TGTGCCAGCACACCCAGCGGGGACAGGTCCTACGAGCAGTACTTC
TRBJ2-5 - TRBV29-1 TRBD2 CSVVALAGAETQYF TGCAGCGTTGTCGCCCTAGCGGGAGCAGAGACCCAGTACTTC
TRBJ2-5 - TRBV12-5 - CASGLVFSSGQAETQYF TGTGCTAGTGGTTTGGTTTTCTCCTCTGGGCAGGCGGAGACCCAGTACTTC
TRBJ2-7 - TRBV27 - CASSLSGREEQYF TGTGCCAGCAGTTTATCTGGCAGGGAAGAGCAGTACTTC
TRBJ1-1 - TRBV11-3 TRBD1 CASSPTTGSTEAFF TGTGCCAGCAGCCCTACGACAGGGTCCACTGAAGCTTTCTTT
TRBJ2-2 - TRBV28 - CASSPWGDTGELFF TGTGCCAGCAGCCCGTGGGGGGACACCGGGGAGCTGTTTTTT
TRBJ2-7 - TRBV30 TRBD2 CAWGREVEQYF TGTGCCTGGGGGAGGGAGGTCGAGCAGTACTTC
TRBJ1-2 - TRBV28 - CASRRSGEGGGYTF TGTGCCAGCAGGCGTTCAGGGGAGGGAGGGGGCTACACCTTC
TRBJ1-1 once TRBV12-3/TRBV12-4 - CASSYRVFTEAFF TGTGCCAGCAGTTACAGGGTGTTCACTGAAGCTTTCTTT
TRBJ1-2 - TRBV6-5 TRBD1 CATHLRQGRSGYTF TGTGCCACCCACCTTCGACAGGGGAGGAGTGGCTACACCTTC
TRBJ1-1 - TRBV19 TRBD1 CASSPGGTEAFF TGTGCCAGTAGCCCAGGGGGGACTGAAGCTTTCTTT
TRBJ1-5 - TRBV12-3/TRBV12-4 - CASAGPVEPQHF TGTGCCAGCGCGGGGCCGGTGGAGCCCCAGCATTTT
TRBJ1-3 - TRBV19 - CASSMVRTALGNTIYF TGTGCCAGTAGTATGGTCAGAACAGCACTTGGAAACACCATATATTTT
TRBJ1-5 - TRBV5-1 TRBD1 CASSLEDRGRSNQPQHF TGCGCCAGCAGCTTGGAGGACAGGGGGCGAAGCAATCAGCCCCAGCATTTT
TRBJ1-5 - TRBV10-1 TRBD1 CASTQGVNQPQHF TGCGCCAGCACCCAGGGGGTAAATCAGCCCCAGCATTTT
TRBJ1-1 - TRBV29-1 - CSVPEGANTEAFF TGCAGCGTTCCAGAGGGCGCGAACACTGAAGCTTTCTTT
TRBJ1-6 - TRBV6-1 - CASSDPVRGSPLHF TGTGCCAGCAGTGATCCTGTTAGAGGTTCACCCCTCCACTTT
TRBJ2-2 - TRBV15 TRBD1 CATSLEGTGGPGELFF TGTGCCACCAGCCTTGAGGGCACAGGGGGCCCCGGGGAGCTGTTTTTT
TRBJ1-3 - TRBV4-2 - CASSQDLGGQPRNTIYF TGTGCCAGCAGCCAAGATCTCGGAGGGCAGCCTAGAAACACCATATATTTT
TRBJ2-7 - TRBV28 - CASSPINPLEFMAEQYF TGTGCCAGCAGCCCTATAAACCCACTAGAATTCATGGCCGAGCAGTACTTC
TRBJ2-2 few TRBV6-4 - CASSLTRDTGELFF TGTGCCAGCAGTTTAACCAGGGACACCGGGGAGCTGTTTTTT
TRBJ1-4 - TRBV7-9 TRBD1 CASAGTGNEKLFF TGTGCCAGCGCCGGGACAGGGAATGAAAAACTGTTTTTT
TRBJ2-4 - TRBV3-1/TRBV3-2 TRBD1 CASSQGRNRGTSLAKNIQYF TGTGCCAGCAGCCAAGGTCGAAACAGGGGAACCTCCCTAGCCAAAAACATTCAGTACTTC
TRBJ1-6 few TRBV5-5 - CASSLLLRDSPLHF TGTGCCAGCAGCTTGTTGTTGCGGGATTCACCCCTCCACTTT
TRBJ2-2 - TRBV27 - CASSSRAASQGSTGELFF TGTGCCAGCAGTTCGCGAGCCGCGAGCCAGGGTTCCACCGGGGAGCTGTTTTTT
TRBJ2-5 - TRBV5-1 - CASSFPGETQYF TGCGCCAGCAGCTTCCCCGGGGAGACCCAGTACTTC
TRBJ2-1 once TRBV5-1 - CASSLVGRGDNEQFF TGCGCCAGCAGCTTGGTGGGCAGGGGGGACAATGAGCAGTTCTTC
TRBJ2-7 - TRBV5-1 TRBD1 CASSPDRQYTYEQYF TGCGCCAGCAGCCCGGACAGGCAGTACACCTACGAGCAGTACTTC
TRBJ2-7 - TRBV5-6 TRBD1 CASSPGTVPYEQYF TGTGCCAGCAGCCCCGGGACAGTACCCTACGAGCAGTACTTC
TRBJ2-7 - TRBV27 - CASSLWGDSPYEQYF TGTGCCAGCAGTTTATGGGGGGACAGCCCCTACGAGCAGTACTTC
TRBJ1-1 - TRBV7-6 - CASSLVRVRAGGTEAFF TGTGCCAGCAGCTTAGTTCGAGTTAGGGCAGGAGGCACTGAAGCTTTCTTT
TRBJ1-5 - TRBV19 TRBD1 CASSGAGGFSNQPQHF TGTGCCAGTAGTGGGGCAGGGGGGTTTAGCAATCAGCCCCAGCATTTT
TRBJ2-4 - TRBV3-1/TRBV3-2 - CASSHGPPWTELAKNIQYF TGTGCCAGCAGCCACGGCCCACCGTGGACAGAACTAGCCAAAAACATTCAGTACTTC
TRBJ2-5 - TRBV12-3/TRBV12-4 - CASSFFSQTQYF TGTGCCAGCAGTTTTTTCTCTCAGACCCAGTACTTC